This T cell receptor beta chain was obtained from a study of T cells in women clearing cervical HPV infection. About the study: Women with histologically confirmed HPV16-related CIN3 or worse, 2 with invasive cancer, served as cases. For cases, blood was sampled a median around 140 days after lesion detection, interquartile range roughly 90 to 230 days.

The CDR3 extends over 17 amino acids. V trimming: 3 bases; J trimming: 8 bases; junction bases outside the gene matches: 7. CDR1 is PRHDT, CDR2 FYEKMQ, per germline (reference sequence). Remarks on this clone: As yet, its antigen is unknown. The CDR3 end is not reached by the read, which stops 3 residues before it; the germline J gene fills it in.

immunoSEQ multiplex PCR used an average of approximately 1,300 ng genomic DNA. The data were produced by immunoSEQ multiplex PCR, yet TCRdb's version contains in-frame clones alone and is incomplete. In all, the sample yields more than 20,000 clones. Study-level points and caveats: Cases carried less TRBV6-7 than controls: approximately 0.1% versus 0.16%.

This chain links TRBV13 with TRBJ2-1; TRBD2 aligns across 16 bases. This receptor was taken from a woman between 18 and 70 years old with a cervical HPV16 infection that either progressed to CIN3+ or cleared (not recorded which). The sequencing input was blood buffy coat. The sequenced part of the CDR3 DNA is TGTGCCAGCAGCTTCGGGACTAGCGGGAGGGCAGTCGATGAG. Protein product: CASSFGTSGRAVDE. The entire CDR3 sequence reads CASSFGTSGRAVDEQFF.